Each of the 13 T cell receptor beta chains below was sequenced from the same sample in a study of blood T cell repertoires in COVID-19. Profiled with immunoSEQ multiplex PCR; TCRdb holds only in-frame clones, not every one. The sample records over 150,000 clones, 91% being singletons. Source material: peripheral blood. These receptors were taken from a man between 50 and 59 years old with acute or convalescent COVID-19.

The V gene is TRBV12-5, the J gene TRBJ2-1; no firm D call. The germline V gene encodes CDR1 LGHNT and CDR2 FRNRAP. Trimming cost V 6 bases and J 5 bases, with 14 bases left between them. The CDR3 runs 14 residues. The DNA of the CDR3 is TGTGCTAGTGGACGTCAGGCCCGCGACAATGAGCAGTTCTTC. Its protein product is CASGRQARDNEQFF.

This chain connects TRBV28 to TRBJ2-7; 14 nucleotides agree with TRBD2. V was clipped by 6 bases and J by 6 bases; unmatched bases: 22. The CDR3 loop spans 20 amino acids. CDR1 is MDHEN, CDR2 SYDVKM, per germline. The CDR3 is CASSLWFGGPGLAGDREQYF. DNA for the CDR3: TGTGCCAGCAGCCTATGGTTCGGGGGTCCGGGACTAGCGGGAGACCGCGAGCAGTACTTC. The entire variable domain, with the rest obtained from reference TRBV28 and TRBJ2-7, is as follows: DVKVTQSSRYLVKRTGEKVFLECVQDMDHENMFWYRQDPGLGLRLIYFSYDVKMKEKGDIPEGYSVSREKKERFSLILESASTNQTSMYLCASSLWFGGPGLAGDREQYFGPGTRLTVT.

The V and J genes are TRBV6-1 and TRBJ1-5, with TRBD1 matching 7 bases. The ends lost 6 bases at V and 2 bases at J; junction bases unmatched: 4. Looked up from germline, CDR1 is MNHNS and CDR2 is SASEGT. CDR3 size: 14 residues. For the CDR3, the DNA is TGTGCCAGCAGCCTAACAGGGGGCAATCAGCCCCAGCATTTT. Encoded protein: CASSLTGGNQPQHF.

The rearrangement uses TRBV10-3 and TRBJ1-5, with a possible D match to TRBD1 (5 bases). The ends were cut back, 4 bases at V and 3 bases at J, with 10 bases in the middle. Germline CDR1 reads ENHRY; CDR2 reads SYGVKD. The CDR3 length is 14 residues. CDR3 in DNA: TGTGCCATCAGTGCCGCGGACAACAATCAGCCCCAGCATTTT. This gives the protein CAISAADNNQPQHF.

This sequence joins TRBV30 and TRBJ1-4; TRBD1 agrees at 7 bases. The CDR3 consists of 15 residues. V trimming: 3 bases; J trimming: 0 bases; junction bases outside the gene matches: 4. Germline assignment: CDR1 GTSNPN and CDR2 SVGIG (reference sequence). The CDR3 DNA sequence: TGTGCCTGGAGAGAGGGGGCCACAACTAATGAAAAACTGTTTTTT. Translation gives CAWREGATTNEKLFF.

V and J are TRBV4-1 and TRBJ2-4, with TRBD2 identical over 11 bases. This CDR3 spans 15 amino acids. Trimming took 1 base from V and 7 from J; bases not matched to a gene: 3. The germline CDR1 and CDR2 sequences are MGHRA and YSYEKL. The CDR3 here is CASSQVTSGGNIQYF. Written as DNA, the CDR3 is TGCGCCAGCAGCCAAGTTACTAGCGGGGGTAACATTCAGTACTTC.

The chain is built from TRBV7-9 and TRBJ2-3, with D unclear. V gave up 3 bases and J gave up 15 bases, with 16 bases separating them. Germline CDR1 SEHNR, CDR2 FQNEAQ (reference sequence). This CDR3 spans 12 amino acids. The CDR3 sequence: CASSFIGPRGYF. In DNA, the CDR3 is TGTGCCAGCAGCTTCATAGGCCCGCGAGGCTATTTT.

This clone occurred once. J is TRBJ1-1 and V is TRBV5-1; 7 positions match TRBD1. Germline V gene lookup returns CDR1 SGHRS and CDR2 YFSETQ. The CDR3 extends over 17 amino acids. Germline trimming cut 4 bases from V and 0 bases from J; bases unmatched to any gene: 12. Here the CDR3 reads CASSPTSSTGMNTEAFF. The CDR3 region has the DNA TGCGCCAGCAGCCCAACCTCCTCGACAGGGATGAACACTGAAGCTTTCTTT.

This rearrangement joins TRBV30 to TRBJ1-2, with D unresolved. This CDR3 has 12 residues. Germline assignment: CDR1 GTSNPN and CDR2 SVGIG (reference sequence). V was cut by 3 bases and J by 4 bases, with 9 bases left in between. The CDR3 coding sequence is TGTGCCTGGAGCGGACTCAGCTATGGCTACACCTTC. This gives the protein CAWSGLSYGYTF.

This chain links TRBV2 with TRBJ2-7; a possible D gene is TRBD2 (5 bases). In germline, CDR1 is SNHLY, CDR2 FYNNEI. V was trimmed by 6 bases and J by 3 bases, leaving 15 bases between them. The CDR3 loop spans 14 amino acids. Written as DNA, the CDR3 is TGTGCCAGCAGGGTGGGTGCGGGTTTCTACGAGCAGTACTTC. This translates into CASRVGAGFYEQYF. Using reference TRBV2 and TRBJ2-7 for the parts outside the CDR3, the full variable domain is EPEVTQTPSHQVTQMGQEVILRCVPISNHLYFYWYRQILGQKVEFLVSFYNNEISEKSEIFDDQFSVERPDGSNFTLKIRSTKLEDSAMYFCASRVGAGFYEQYFGPGTRLTVT.

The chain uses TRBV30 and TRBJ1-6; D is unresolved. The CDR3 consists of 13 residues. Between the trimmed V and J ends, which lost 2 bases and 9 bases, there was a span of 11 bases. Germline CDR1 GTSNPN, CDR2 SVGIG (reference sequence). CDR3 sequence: CAWSPGVGSPLHF. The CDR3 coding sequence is TGTGCCTGGAGTCCGGGAGTGGGTTCACCCCTCCACTTT.

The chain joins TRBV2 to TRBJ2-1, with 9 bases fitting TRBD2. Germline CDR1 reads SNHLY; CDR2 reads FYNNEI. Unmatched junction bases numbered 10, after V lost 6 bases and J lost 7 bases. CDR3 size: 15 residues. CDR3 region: CASSPAGGARNEQFF. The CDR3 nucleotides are TGTGCCAGCAGCCCGGCGGGAGGGGCGCGGAATGAGCAGTTCTTC.

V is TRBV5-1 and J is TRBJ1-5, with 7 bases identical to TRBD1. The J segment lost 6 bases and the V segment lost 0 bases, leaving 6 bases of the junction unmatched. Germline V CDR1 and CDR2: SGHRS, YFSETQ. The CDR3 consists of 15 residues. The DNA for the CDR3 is TGCGCCAGCAGCTTGGGGACAGGCGAACGTCAGCCCCAGCATTTT. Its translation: CASSLGTGERQPQHF.